These 13 T cell receptor beta chains came from one sample sequenced in a study of cytomegalovirus exposure and HLA in healthy donors. PCR was performed using 60 Vbeta and 13 Jbeta primers. TCRdb keeps only in-frame clones here, not all; method: immunoSEQ multiplex PCR. This sample has some 110,000 clones, with around 74% found just once. Sequences were obtained from PBMCs. Receptors originate from a woman in her forties in good health and CMV-seropositive.

The chain uses TRBV2 and TRBJ2-3, with 7 bases aligning to TRBD1. Germline values: CDR1 SNHLY, CDR2 FYNNEI. The length of the CDR3 is 15 residues. V was clipped by 4 bases and J by 1 base; unmatched bases: 5. CDR3 residues: CASSGRTGRTDTQYF. CDR3 nucleotides: TGTGCCAGCAGTGGCAGGACAGGCCGCACAGATACGCAGTATTTT. Full variable domain (outside the CDR3, taken from reference TRBV2 and TRBJ2-3): EPEVTQTPSHQVTQMGQEVILRCVPISNHLYFYWYRQILGQKVEFLVSFYNNEISEKSEIFDDQFSVERPDGSNFTLKIRSTKLEDSAMYFCASSGRTGRTDTQYFGPGTRLTVL.

As concerns this clone: The junction and the germline gene differ at one end; a read error may be behind it. Other DNA sequences in this specimen translate into the identical CDR3. The J gene is TRBJ2-7, the V gene TRBV15, with D maybe TRBD1 (6 bases). Germline V CDR1 and CDR2: LNHNV, YYDKDF (reference sequence). The CDR3 loop spans 14 amino acids. In nucleotides, the CDR3 is TGTGCCACTAGCAGACAGGAATTCTCCTACGAGCAGTACTTC. Protein sequence: CATSRQEFSYEQYF.

The chain links TRBV15 to TRBJ2-5; 8 bases agree with TRBD1. This CDR3 comprises 18 residues. V lost 2 bases, J lost 0 bases, and 11 bases stayed unmatched. Germline CDR1 reads LNHNV; CDR2 reads YYDKDF (reference sequence). CDR3 in DNA: TGTGCCACCAGCAGACCGCAGGACAGGGAGGTAGACCAAGAGACCCAGTACTTC. It codes for CATSRPQDREVDQETQYF.

This clone was seen only once. This rearrangement joins TRBV5-1 to TRBJ2-5, with D possibly being TRBD2 (6 bases). Germline lookup yields CDR1 SGHRS and CDR2 YFSETQ. Trimming shortened V by 5 bases and J by 4 bases, and 15 bases separated the two germline ends. The CDR3 is 14 amino acids. CDR3 bases: TGCGCCAGCAGTCCCGGGACTGGCCCAGAGACCCAGTACTTC. This encodes CASSPGTGPETQYF. Full variable domain (missing parts from reference TRBV5-1 and TRBJ2-5): KAGVTQTPRYLIKTRGQQVTLSCSPISGHRSVSWYQQTPGQGLQFLFEYFSETQRNKGNFPGRFSGRQFSNSRSEMNVSTLELGDSALYLCASSPGTGPETQYFGPGTRLLVL.

This clone was seen a handful of times. The chain links TRBV4-1 to TRBJ2-3; 10 nucleotides align to TRBD2. The CDR3 is 19 amino acids. The trim removed 0 bases at V and 0 bases at J, leaving 9 bases unmatched. Germline V gene data show CDR1 as MGHRA and CDR2 as YSYEKL. The CDR3 DNA sequence: TGCGCCAGCAGCCAAGATCGGGCCGGGACTAGCGCGAGCACAGATACGCAGTATTTT. Protein sequence: CASSQDRAGTSASTDTQYF.

As to this clone: Germline and junction disagree at one end, which may indicate a read error. This chain joins TRBV7-9 and TRBJ2-5, with D perhaps TRBD2 (5 bases). The length of the CDR3 is 13 residues. CDR1 SEHNR and CDR2 FQNEAQ come from the germline V gene (reference sequence). CDR3 sequence (DNA): TGTTCCAGCAACCCACTAGGACAAGAGACCCAGTACTTC. Protein product: CSSNPLGQETQYF.

The genes are TRBV9 and TRBJ2-3; 10 nucleotides line up with TRBD2. This CDR3 region has 15 residues. Germline assignment: CDR1 SGDLS and CDR2 YYNGEE. V lost 3 bases to trimming and J lost 2 bases; unmatched junction nucleotides: 3. The CDR3 reads CASSGSGGDTDTQYF. The CDR3 DNA reads as TGTGCCAGCAGCGGAAGCGGGGGGGACACAGATACGCAGTATTTT. The complete variable domain, with remaining parts taken from reference TRBV9 and TRBJ2-3, reads DSGVTQTPKHLITATGQRVTLRCSPRSGDLSVYWYQQSLDQGLQFLIQYYNGEERAKGNILERFSAQQFPDLHSELNLSSLELGDSALYFCASSGSGGDTDTQYFGPGTRLTVL.

V usage is TRBV11-2 and J usage is TRBJ2-5; TRBD2 matches at 8 bases. Trimming took 5 bases from V and 2 from J; bases not matched to a gene: 7. Germline V gives CDR1 SGHAT, CDR2 FQNNGV. CDR3 size: 15 residues. This chain's CDR3 is CASSALRGVQETQYF. The CDR3 region has the DNA TGTGCCAGCAGCGCTTTGCGGGGGGTTCAAGAGACCCAGTACTTC. Full variable domain (missing parts from reference TRBV11-2 and TRBJ2-5): EAGVAQSPRYKIIEKRQSVAFWCNPISGHATLYWYQQILGQGPKLLIQFQNNGVVDDSQLPKDRFSAERLKGVDSTLKIQPAKLEDSAVYLCASSALRGVQETQYFGPGTRLLVL.

The chain joins TRBV6-1 to TRBJ2-5; no clear D. The DNA end is a closer match to TRBJ2-7, so the J assignment may be wrong. The CDR3 is 14 amino acids. Germline V CDR1 and CDR2: MNHNS, SASEGT. CDR3 in DNA: TGTGCCAGCAGCCTGACCTGGAGTGGAGACGAGCAGTACTTC. Translating gives CASSLTWSGDEQYF.

This clone was counted between two and nine times. V and J are TRBV19 and TRBJ1-2, with D possibly being TRBD1 (6 bases). This CDR3 region has 13 residues. Per the germline V gene, CDR1 is LNHDA and CDR2 is SQIVND (reference sequence). Trimming shortened V by 7 bases and J by 1 base, and 10 bases separated the two germline ends. CDR3 DNA: TGTGCCAGTATCGACAGGAGTAACTATGGCTACACCTTC. The encoded protein is CASIDRSNYGYTF.

The count of this clone is one. The chain is built from TRBV11-2 and TRBJ2-7; 11 nucleotides align to TRBD2. Germline loops: CDR1 SGHAT, CDR2 FQNNGV. This CDR3 is 15 amino acids long. Trimming removed 5 bases from V and 2 bases from J; junction bases left unmatched: 5. CDR3 protein: CASSMIAGGPYEQYF. In DNA, the CDR3 is TGTGCCAGCAGCATGATAGCGGGAGGGCCCTACGAGCAGTACTTC.

This chain connects TRBV5-1 to TRBJ2-5; TRBD2 matches at 12 bases. TRBJ2-7 matches the DNA end more closely, so the J call is doubtful. Germline assignment: CDR1 SGHRS and CDR2 YFSETQ. This CDR3 spans 16 amino acids. The CDR3 DNA is TGCGCCAGCAGCACTTTTCTAGCGGGAGGGGCCTACGAGCAGTACTTC. Amino acids: CASSTFLAGGAYEQYF.

CDR3 residues: CASSQFLAGGTYEQYF. The DNA of the CDR3 is TGCGCCAGCAGCCAATTTCTAGCGGGGGGTACCTACGAGCAGTACTTC. The chain has TRBV4-1 and TRBJ2-7; 11 bases are shared with TRBD2. Germline V gives CDR1 MGHRA, CDR2 YSYEKL. CDR3 length: 16 amino acids. V dropped 2 bases and J dropped 2; count of bases not matched to a gene: 5.